The clone carrying this T cell receptor beta chain has only a few counts. This record comes from a study of T-cell memory formation after mild COVID-19. Between the trimmed V and J ends, which lost 4 bases and 4 bases, there was a span of 10 bases. CDR1 is SGHDT, CDR2 YYEEEE, per germline. The CDR3 has 13 amino acids. TCRdb analysed the 5' RACE reads with MiXCR anew, one entry per CDR3 protein. The profile shows approximately 190,000 distinct CDR3 sequences, about 16% of them singletons. V gene TRBV5-6 combines with J gene TRBJ2-3; D is undetermined. The TCR comes from an adult woman who had mild COVID-19 (a few samples of this study predate the infection). Cell type and time point are not known. Sequenced material: PBMCs or a T cell subset sorted from them (not recorded which). The CDR3 DNA is TGTGCCAGCAGCCGCTTCCGCGCAGATACGCAGTATTTT. This codes for CASSRFRADTQYF.